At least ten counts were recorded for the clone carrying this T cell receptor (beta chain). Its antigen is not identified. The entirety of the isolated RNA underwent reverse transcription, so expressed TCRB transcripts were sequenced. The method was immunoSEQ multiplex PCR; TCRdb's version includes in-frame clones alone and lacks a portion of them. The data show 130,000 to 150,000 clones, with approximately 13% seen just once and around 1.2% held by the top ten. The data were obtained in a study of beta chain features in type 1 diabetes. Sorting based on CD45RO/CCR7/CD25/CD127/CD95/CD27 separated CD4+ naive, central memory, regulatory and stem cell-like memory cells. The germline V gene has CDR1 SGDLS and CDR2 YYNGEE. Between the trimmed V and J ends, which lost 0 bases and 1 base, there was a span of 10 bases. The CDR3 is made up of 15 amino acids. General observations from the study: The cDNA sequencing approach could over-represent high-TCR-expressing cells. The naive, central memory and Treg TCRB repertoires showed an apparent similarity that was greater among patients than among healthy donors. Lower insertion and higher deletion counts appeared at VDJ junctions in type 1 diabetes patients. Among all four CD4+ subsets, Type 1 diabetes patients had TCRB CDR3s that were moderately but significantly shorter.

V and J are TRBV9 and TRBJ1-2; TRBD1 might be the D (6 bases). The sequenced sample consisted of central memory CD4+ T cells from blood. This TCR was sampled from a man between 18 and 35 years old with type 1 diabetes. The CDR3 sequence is CASSVATGHNYGYTF. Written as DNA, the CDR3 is TGTGCCAGCAGCGTAGCCACAGGGCATAACTATGGCTACACCTTC.